This T cell receptor beta chain was sequenced in a study of technical replicates of blood from several donors. The count of this clone is one. Repertoires were generated with immunoSEQ multiplex PCR, while TCRdb's copy carries only in-frame clones and drops some. The sample contains 60,000 to 85,000 clones, around 94% of which appear only once. CDR1 and CDR2 from the germline V gene are SGHTA and FQGNSA. The V and J ends lost 5 bases and 7 bases, in that order; junction bases with no gene match: 10. The CDR3 spans 15 residues. The receptor comes from a human donor in good health. Sequencing was carried out using T cells isolated from PBMCs. This chain connects TRBV7-2 to TRBJ1-5; the match to TRBD1 covers 8 bases. The CDR3, as DNA: TGTGCCAGCAGCCAGGGGGCCGGGAACAGACAGCCCCAGCATTTT. Translated, it gives CASSQGAGNRQPQHF. The variable domain in full, with the rest retrieved from reference TRBV7-2 and TRBJ1-5, is GAGVSQSPSNKVTEKGKDVELRCDPISGHTALYWYRQSLGQGLEFLIYFQGNSAPDKSGLPSDRFSAERTGGSVSTLTIQRTQQEDSAVYLCASSQGAGNRQPQHFGDGTRLSIL.